Below, one T cell receptor beta chain is given with its context. The data were taken from a study of blood T cell repertoires in COVID-19. On the study more broadly: Recovery meant two consecutive negative NP/OP PCR tests, professional clearance, or resolved symptoms. PBMCs, B-cell-depleted T cells, or T cells provided the cDNA or gDNA that made up the material.

As originally analysed: Nucleated cell number was recorded as an estimate derived from reference gene primer amplification. Repertoires were generated with immunoSEQ multiplex PCR, while TCRdb's copy carries only in-frame clones and drops some. V and J calls and clone size follow that table, whereas D and trimming were derived from the DNA. This table holds approximately 150,000 clones, 84% found once. Participants reported their clinical history, and cohort assignment relied on those reports. Trimming pared 1 base from V and 4 bases from J, leaving 11 bases between. From germline, CDR1 is SGHKS and CDR2 YYEKEE (reference sequence). The CDR3 runs to 14 residues.

The J gene is TRBJ1-2, the V gene TRBV5-5; D perhaps matches TRBD1 (5 bases). The clonotype was recovered from a man aged 50 or older in a cohort exposed to, infected with or recovered from COVID-19 (not recorded which). Material for sequencing was PBMCs or T cells enriched from blood (not recorded which). CDR3 region: CASSLTGVGYGYTF. As DNA, the CDR3 is TGTGCCAGCAGCTTGACAGGCGTGGGCTATGGCTACACCTTC.